This T cell receptor (beta chain) comes out of a study of technical replicates of blood from several donors. Germline CDR1 reads MRHNA; CDR2 reads SNTAGT. CDR3 length: 15 amino acids. V lost 0 bases and J 6 bases, leaving 12 bases between the germline ends. Data came from immunoSEQ multiplex PCR; TCRdb stores just in-frame clones and leaves some out. The data show tens of thousands of clones, about 90% seen once. This clone has only a few counts. The J gene is TRBJ2-1, the V gene TRBV6-4; TRBD2 is a possible D gene (6 bases). Sequenced sample: T cells isolated from PBMCs. This TCR was sampled from a human donor in good health. The CDR3 loop reads CASSDSSGTGNEQFF. CDR3 sequence (DNA): TGTGCCAGCAGTGACTCTAGCGGTACCGGCAATGAGCAGTTCTTC.